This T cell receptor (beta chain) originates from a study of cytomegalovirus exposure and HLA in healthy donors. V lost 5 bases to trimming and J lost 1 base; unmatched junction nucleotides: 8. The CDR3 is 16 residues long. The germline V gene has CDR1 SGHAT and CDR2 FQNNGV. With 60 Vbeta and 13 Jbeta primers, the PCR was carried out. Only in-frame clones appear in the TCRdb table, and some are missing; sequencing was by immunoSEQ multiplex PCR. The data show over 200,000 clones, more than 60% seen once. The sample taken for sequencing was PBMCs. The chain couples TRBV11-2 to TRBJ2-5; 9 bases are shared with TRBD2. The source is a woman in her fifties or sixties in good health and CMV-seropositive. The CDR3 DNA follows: TGTGCCAGCAGCCCGCGGGCGGGGGGGCGCCAAGAGACCCAGTACTTC. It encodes CASSPRAGGRQETQYF.